A single sample is the source of the 31 T cell receptor beta chains below, sequenced in a study of neurological immune-mediated disorders. TCRdb independently ran MiXCR on the 5' RACE reads; one entry per CDR3 protein. In the table there are roughly 66,000 distinct CDR3 sequences, about 5.1% of which are singletons. The specimen was PBMCs. Receptors originate from a woman aged 65 to 85 with multiple sclerosis.

Many counts were recorded for this clonotype. The V and J genes are TRBV5-1 and TRBJ2-1, with D possibly TRBD2 on 6 matching bases. Trimming removed 2 bases at V and 13 bases at J, with 10 bases between. Germline-derived CDR1 and CDR2 are SGHRS and YFSETQ. The CDR3 length is 11 residues. CDR3 region: CASSFGTAQFF. CDR3 in DNA: TGCGCCAGCAGCTTCGGGACTGCTCAGTTCTTC.

The CDR3 loop is CASSQSKRADTGELFF. The CDR3 DNA sequence: TGCGCCAGCAGTCAATCCAAGAGGGCGGACACCGGGGAGCTGTTTTTT. V and J are TRBV23-1 and TRBJ2-2, with D perhaps TRBD2 (5 bases). TRBV23-1 is labeled an ORF, and its function is uncertain. Trimming took off 0 bases at V and 3 bases at J, with 11 bases between the two ends. There are 16 residues in the CDR3.

This clonotype was counted ten times or more. The chain couples TRBV12-3 or TRBV12-4 to TRBJ2-3, with 11 bases aligning to TRBD2. Trimming took 5 bases from V and 6 from J; bases not matched to a gene: 10. This CDR3 comprises 16 residues. The CDR3 loop is CASSDYSGREGDTQYF. CDR3 sequence (DNA): TGTGCCAGCAGTGATTATAGCGGGAGGGAAGGGGATACGCAGTATTTT.

V and J are TRBV12-2 and TRBJ2-3; the D segment call TRBD2 is taken from the table without a DNA check. TRBV12-2 constitutes a pseudogene. CDR3 length: 21 amino acids. The CDR3 reads CASRTYRGAVGLAARTDTQYF. DNA for the CDR3: TGTGCAAGTCGCACATATCGAGGGGCGGTGGGACTAGCGGCTCGCACAGATACGCAGTATTTT.

In its sample, this clonotype was seen many times. The chain joins TRBV6-5 to TRBJ1-1, with a tentative D call TRBD1 (6 bases). The CDR3 runs 14 residues. CDR1 and CDR2 from the germline V gene are MNHEY and SVGAGI. Trimming left V 2 bases short and J 3 bases short, with 10 bases between. CDR3 DNA sequence: TGTGCCAGCAGTTACCGGGGGCCGGACACTGAAGCTTTCTTT. This codes for CASSYRGPDTEAFF.

In its sample, this clonotype was seen many times. The J gene is TRBJ2-1, the V gene TRBV5-1, with a weak D call TRBD2 (5 bases). Looked up from germline, CDR1 is SGHRS and CDR2 is YFSETQ. The CDR3 spans 13 residues. The V end lost 0 bases, the J end lost 8 bases, and 9 bases lay between the germline ends. The CDR3 loop is CASSLGRLDEQFF. The CDR3 nucleotides are TGCGCCAGCAGCTTGGGGAGGTTGGATGAGCAGTTCTTC.

This clonotype was seen at least ten times. The chain joins TRBV5-1 to TRBJ1-2, with 8 bases fitting TRBD1. This CDR3 has 13 residues. Looked up from germline, CDR1 is SGHRS and CDR2 is YFSETQ. The ends lost 4 bases at V and 8 bases at J; junction bases unmatched: 7. CDR3 loop: CASSTTGVEGYTF. Written as DNA, the CDR3 is TGCGCCAGCAGCACGACAGGGGTGGAAGGCTACACCTTC.

This clonotype was seen many times. The rearrangement uses TRBV6-5 and TRBJ1-5, with D possibly being TRBD1 (5 bases). The CDR3 is 15 residues long. The ends were cut back, 4 bases at V and 3 bases at J, with 13 bases in the middle. Germline loops: CDR1 MNHEY, CDR2 SVGAGI. The CDR3 here is CASSFGRGPNQPQHF. The CDR3 bases are TGTGCCAGCAGTTTCGGAAGGGGACCCAATCAGCCCCAGCATTTT.

This clonotype came up many times. The DNA for the CDR3 is TGTGCCAGCAGTCGGACAGGGGACATTCAGTACTTC. Translation: CASSRTGDIQYF. The V call is TRBV6-2 or TRBV6-3, the J call TRBJ2-4, with TRBD1 matching over 9 bases. Unmatched junction bases numbered 1, after V lost 5 bases and J lost 8 bases. This CDR3 has 12 residues. In germline, CDR1 is MNHEY, CDR2 SVGEGT.

This clonotype is classed as medium-sized. The chain combines TRBV20-1 with TRBJ2-3, with TRBD2 identical over 9 bases. This CDR3 is built from 13 residues. Germline V gene sequence: CDR1 DFQATT, CDR2 SNEGSKA (reference sequence). Trimming at V came to 5 bases and at J to 1 base, leaving 1 base not matched to a gene. The CDR3 sequence: CSARLAGTDTQYF. The CDR3 bases are TGCAGTGCTCGACTAGCGGGCACAGATACGCAGTATTTT.

This clonotype was recorded at least ten times. The CDR3 DNA reads as TGCGCCAGCAGCTTGGAGGTAGCGGGAGTCGCAGATACGCAGTATTTT. It encodes CASSLEVAGVADTQYF. The chain carries TRBV5-1 and TRBJ2-3; TRBD2 matches 9 bases. The CDR3 covers 16 residues. J gave up 4 bases and V 0 bases, and 6 bases lay outside the gene matches. Germline CDR1 and CDR2: SGHRS and YFSETQ. The whole variable domain, remainder taken from reference TRBV5-1 and TRBJ2-3, is KAGVTQTPRYLIKTRGQQVTLSCSPISGHRSVSWYQQTPGQGLQFLFEYFSETQRNKGNFPGRFSGRQFSNSRSEMNVSTLELGDSALYLCASSLEVAGVADTQYFGPGTRLTVL.

This clonotype was recorded at least ten times. The CDR3 region is CSVLRTGNTEAFF. The CDR3 region has the DNA TGCAGCGTCCTAAGGACGGGGAACACTGAAGCTTTCTTT. This chain connects TRBV29-1 to TRBJ1-1, with unresolved D. Germline CDR1 and CDR2: SQVTM and ANQGSEA. The CDR3 sequence is 13 residues long. V lost 6 bases and J 1 base, leaving 12 bases between the germline ends.

In this sample, this clonotype turned up many times. This chain joins TRBV24-1 and TRBJ2-5; no reliable D call. The CDR3 has 11 amino acids. V gave up 9 bases and J gave up 7 bases, with 11 bases separating them. Germline CDR1 is KGHDR and CDR2 is SFDVKD. In DNA form, the CDR3 reads TGTGCCACCTCCCAGGACGGGACCCAGTACTTC. This encodes CATSQDGTQYF.

Remarks on this clonotype: Since a much larger clone is just one base distant, this may be a read error. No conserved phenylalanine or tryptophan ends this CDR3, so it is likely a read error. Here the CDR3 reads CASSPVDLYGYTV. The CDR3 nucleotides are TGTGCCAGCAGTCCCGTCGACCTATATGGCTACACCGTC. The chain links TRBV2 to TRBJ1-2; D remains unclear. CDR1 and CDR2 from the germline V gene are SNHLY and FYNNEI. V shed 5 bases and J shed 5 bases, with 12 bases lying between them. CDR3 length: 13 amino acids.

This clonotype has a count of ten or more. The V call is TRBV5-1, the J call TRBJ1-1; D is undetermined. The V and J ends lost 0 bases and 1 base respectively, with 4 bases between them. CDR1 and CDR2 from the germline V gene are SGHRS and YFSETQ. The CDR3 sequence is 13 residues long. The CDR3 region is CASSLATNTEAFF. CDR3 DNA sequence: TGCGCCAGCAGCTTGGCCACGAACACTGAAGCTTTCTTT.

There are many counts of this clonotype. V and J are TRBV20-1 and TRBJ2-5; 8 bases agree with TRBD2. The CDR3 is 14 residues long. Germline V lookup: CDR1 DFQATT, CDR2 SNEGSKA (reference sequence). The V gene end was trimmed by 1 base and the J gene end by 12 bases; junction bases not matched to a gene: 13. This chain's CDR3 is CSARVAGPSGGKYF. DNA for the CDR3: TGCAGTGCTAGAGTGGCCGGCCCCAGCGGGGGAAAGTACTTC.

This clonotype was counted ten times or more. The rearrangement uses TRBV29-1 and TRBJ2-7; D remains unclear. V was trimmed by 4 bases and J by 3 bases, leaving 10 bases between them. CDR3 length: 12 residues. Germline-derived CDR1 and CDR2 are SQVTM and ANQGSEA. The CDR3 region has the DNA TGCAGCGTTGCCCCCAGGAACTACGAGCAGTACTTC. Protein: CSVAPRNYEQYF.

This clonotype was detected many times. The chain couples TRBV14 to TRBJ2-1, with no clear D. The CDR3 has 12 amino acids. V lost 4 bases and J 4 bases, leaving 5 bases between the germline ends. Germline CDR1 SGHDN, CDR2 FVKESK. The CDR3 here is CASSRQYNEQFF. The CDR3 DNA follows: TGTGCCAGCAGCCGGCAATACAATGAGCAGTTCTTC.

This clonotype occurred many times. The chain employs TRBV20-1 and TRBJ1-2, with D maybe TRBD1 (5 bases). The length of the CDR3 is 13 residues. The ends were cut back, 0 bases at V and 4 bases at J, with 9 bases in the middle. CDR1 DFQATT and CDR2 SNEGSKA come from the germline V gene (reference sequence). DNA for the CDR3: TGCAGTGCTAGAGATCCGGGGGGCTATGGCTACACCTTC. This translates into CSARDPGGYGYTF.

This clonotype was seen more than once but under ten times. CDR3 DNA sequence: TGCAGTGCTAGAGGCCGGACAGGACCCACCGGGGAGCTGTTTTTT. It is translated as CSARGRTGPTGELFF. The V gene is TRBV20-1, the J gene TRBJ2-2; 7 positions match TRBD1. The junction had 6 bases not matched to a gene; V was cut back by 1 base and J by 4 bases. Germline CDR1 is DFQATT and CDR2 is SNEGSKA (reference sequence). This CDR3 contains 15 residues.

This clonotype showed up many times. This chain connects TRBV7-2 to TRBJ2-5; D perhaps matches TRBD2 (5 bases). The CDR3 covers 14 residues. Germline V gene sequence: CDR1 SGHTA, CDR2 FQGNSA. The V gene lost 1 base and the J gene lost 7 bases, with 13 bases spanning the gap. The chain's CDR3 is CASSLGGSGSTQYF. CDR3 DNA sequence: TGTGCCAGCAGCTTAGGTGGCAGCGGTTCGACCCAGTACTTC.

There are a few counts of this clonotype. This may arise from a read error, as a much more abundant clone is one base away. No conserved phenylalanine or tryptophan ends this CDR3, so it is likely a read error. The rearrangement uses TRBV27 and TRBJ2-7, with 9 bases identical to TRBD1. Trimming removed 6 bases from V and 2 bases from J; junction bases left unmatched: 8. The germline CDR1 and CDR2 sequences are MNHEY and SMNVEV (reference sequence). The CDR3 is 15 amino acids. The chain's CDR3 is CASRRGQGRTYEQYI. In nucleotides, the CDR3 is TGTGCCAGCAGGAGAGGACAGGGGAGGACCTACGAGCAGTACATC.

The V and J genes are TRBV7-9 and TRBJ2-2; D unresolved. Germline-derived CDR1 and CDR2 are SEHNR and FQNEAQ (reference sequence). The CDR3 covers 13 residues. Trimming pared 7 bases from V and 0 bases from J, leaving 6 bases between. CDR3 DNA: TGTGCCAGCACACCCACGAACACCGGGGAGCTGTTTTTT. Translating gives CASTPTNTGELFF.

This clonotype was seen at least ten times. CDR3 DNA sequence: TGTGCCAGCAGTAGCCGTAGTAGCGGGAATTCCGCGAACACCGGGGAGCTGTTTTTT. It translates to CASSSRSSGNSANTGELFF. The J gene is TRBJ2-2, the V gene TRBV6-2 or TRBV6-3; 8 nucleotides match TRBD2. Germline V gene data show CDR1 as MNHEY and CDR2 as SVGEGT. Trimming cost V 5 bases and J 0 bases; bases outside gene matches: 14. The CDR3 covers 19 residues.

Many counts were recorded for this clonotype. This chain connects TRBV5-1 to TRBJ2-3, with no clear D. Trimming pared 5 bases from V and 6 bases from J, leaving 19 bases between. The CDR3 is 15 residues long. Looked up from germline, CDR1 is SGHRS and CDR2 is YFSETQ. The CDR3 DNA sequence: TGCGCCAGCAGACTCTCCGCGGTCTTGGGGGATACGCAGTATTTT. It is translated as CASRLSAVLGDTQYF.

This clonotype was recorded at least ten times. The genes are TRBV29-1 and TRBJ2-2; D is possibly TRBD1 (6 bases). V lost 6 bases to trimming and J lost 8 bases, with 13 bases between them. CDR1 is SQVTM and CDR2 is ANQGSEA in the germline V gene. The CDR3 totals 12 residues. The CDR3 nucleotides are TGCAGCGTCCGAGGGCAGGGGGGGGAGCTGTTTTTT. Translating gives CSVRGQGGELFF.

This clonotype was seen many times. This sequence joins TRBV12-3 or TRBV12-4 and TRBJ1-1; possibly TRBD1 for D (5 bases). The CDR3 has 15 residues. Trimming removed 6 bases at V and 3 bases at J, with 17 bases between. In nucleotides, the CDR3 is TGTGCCAGCAGAACCCCGGCGGGGCGGGACACTGAAGCTTTCTTT. Its protein product is CASRTPAGRDTEAFF.

The CDR3: CASSVRLAGEGETQYF. In nucleotides, the CDR3 is TGTGCCAGCAGCGTCAGACTAGCGGGAGAAGGGGAGACCCAGTACTTC. The chain is built from TRBV9 and TRBJ2-5; 12 bases fit TRBD2. There are 16 residues in the CDR3. V shed 2 bases, J shed 5 bases, and the junction held 7 bases outside the gene matches. Germline CDR1 reads SGDLS; CDR2 reads YYNGEE.

The table lists this clonotype with a few counts. A much larger clone differs from this one at a single base, so this may be a read error. This sequence joins TRBV14 and TRBJ2-1; the D gene could be TRBD1 or TRBD2 (5 bases each). CDR3 size: 15 residues. Germline loops: CDR1 SGHDN, CDR2 FVKESK. Here the CDR3 DNA reads TGTGCCAGCAGCCAGGGGACCGCCCGAAACAATGCGCAGTTCTTC. Amino acid sequence: CASSQGTARNNAQFF.

This clonotype has a count of ten or more. The chain combines TRBV20-1 with TRBJ2-1; TRBD2 agrees at 8 bases. CDR3 length: 15 amino acids. CDR1 DFQATT and CDR2 SNEGSKA come from the germline V gene (reference sequence). With V trimmed by 1 base and J by 7 bases, 9 bases remained unmatched. CDR3 amino acids: CSARAGGPGGNEQFF. Here the CDR3 DNA reads TGCAGTGCTAGAGCGGGAGGGCCGGGTGGTAATGAGCAGTTCTTC.

This clonotype was seen at least ten times. The chain couples TRBV18 to TRBJ1-1; D may be TRBD1 (6 bases). Germline lookup yields CDR1 KGHSH and CDR2 LQKENI. V was pared by 4 bases and J by 1 base, with 10 bases between. This CDR3 has 14 residues. CDR3 residues: CASSRYRENTEAFF. The CDR3 nucleotides read TGTGCCAGCTCACGCTACAGGGAGAACACTGAAGCTTTCTTT.